This T cell receptor beta chain was sequenced during a study of blood T cell repertoires in COVID-19. The overall study: Sources were T cells, B-cell-depleted T cells, or PBMCs; the material itself was cDNA or gDNA.

Some clones are missing from TCRdb's copy, which holds only in-frame ones; the method was immunoSEQ multiplex PCR. The table lists 410,000 or so clones, around 89% of them singletons. The CDR3 length is 17 residues. V was trimmed by 4 bases and J by 2 bases, leaving 20 bases between them. CDR1 and CDR2 (germline): MDHEN, SYDVKM. A single count supports this clone. The receptor was isolated from a woman aged 40 to 55 with COVID-19, enrolled during active disease. This chain uses TRBV28 with TRBJ2-5; weak D call: TRBD2 (6 bases). Sequencing used peripheral blood. CDR3 DNA sequence: TGTGCCAGCAGTTCCATACGAGGGAGGAGAAGACAAGAGACCCAGTACTTC. Translating gives CASSSIRGRRRQETQYF.